The rows below give T cell receptor beta chains drawn from one sample of a study of T cell changes during pregnancy in multiple sclerosis. TCRdb keeps only in-frame clones here, not all; method: immunoSEQ multiplex PCR. The repertoire holds roughly 58,000 clones, under 95% seen once, with around 2.9% in the top ten. The source was CD8+ T cells from peripheral blood mononuclear cells, collected before pregnancy. The source of these receptors is a female donor with multiple sclerosis, enrolled in a pregnancy study. CDR3s include the opening cysteine and the closing phenylalanine or tryptophan. Each record gives: V gene, J gene, clone size, D gene, CDR3 protein, CDR3 DNA. D genes are given only for firm matches. Size values are once, few and many counts, or a class for expanded clones, and some rows have none.

>TRBV11-2|TRBJ2-3|NA|NA
CASSLARQVPEDTQYF
TGTGCCAGCAGCTTAGCTCGACAGGTCCCTGAGGATACGCAGTATTTT
>TRBV10-3|TRBJ1-5|NA|NA
CASRDVSNQPQHF
TGTGCCTCCAGGGATGTTAGCAATCAGCCCCAGCATTTT
>TRBV27|TRBJ2-1|NA|TRBD2
CASRGLAGPYNEQFF
TGTGCCAGCAGGGGACTAGCGGGGCCATACAATGAGCAGTTCTTC
>TRBV10-3|TRBJ2-5|NA|TRBD1
CAIKAAGGEETQYF
TGTGCCATCAAGGCAGCAGGGGGCGAAGAGACCCAGTACTTC
>TRBV12-5|TRBJ2-1|NA|TRBD1
CASSNPADGTGDYNEQFF
TGTGCTAGTTCCAACCCAGCGGATGGGACAGGGGACTACAATGAGCAGTTCTTC
>TRBV10-1|TRBJ2-7|NA|TRBD1
CASSGAGQDPYEQYF
TGCGCCAGCAGCGGCGCGGGACAGGACCCCTACGAGCAGTACTTC
>TRBV7-9|TRBJ2-5|NA|TRBD2
CASSLRLAAYQETQYF
TGTGCCAGCAGCTTACGGCTAGCGGCGTACCAAGAGACCCAGTACTTC
>TRBV4-2|TRBJ2-7|few|NA
CASSQEHYEQYF
TGTGCCAGCAGCCAAGAACACTACGAGCAGTACTTC
>TRBV7-6|TRBJ1-2|NA|NA
CASSFEGLGGYTF
TGTGCCAGCTCCTTTGAGGGATTGGGGGGCTACACCTTC
>TRBV7-9|TRBJ1-4|NA|NA
CASSQDPGRGSEKLFF
TGCGCCAGCAGCCAAGATCCCGGCAGGGGTAGTGAAAAACTGTTTTTT
>TRBV9|TRBJ1-2|NA|NA
CASSVFGWGGGELDGYTF
TGTGCCAGCAGCGTATTTGGATGGGGTGGAGGGGAACTGGATGGCTACACCTTC
>TRBV7-9|TRBJ1-3|NA|TRBD1
CASSPPTGERYGNTIYF
TGTGCCAGCAGCCCCCCGACAGGGGAAAGATACGGAAACACCATATATTTT
>TRBV4-2|TRBJ2-7|NA|TRBD1
CASSQTGQGAEQYF
TGTGCCAGCAGCCAAACGGGACAGGGAGCCGAGCAGTACTTC
>TRBV4-1|TRBJ1-5|NA|NA
CASSQAGNQPQHF
TGCGCCAGCAGCCAAGCAGGAAATCAGCCCCAGCATTTT
>TRBV7-9|TRBJ1-1|few|NA
CASSFGHREAFF
TGTGCCAGCAGCTTCGGACACCGTGAAGCTTTCTTT
>TRBV7-6|TRBJ1-3|once|NA
CASSLGTAEPGNTIYF
TGTGCCAGCAGCTTAGGGACAGCAGAACCTGGAAACACCATATATTTT
>TRBV7-6|TRBJ1-4|NA|NA
CASSLRGGSVEEKLFF
TGTGCCAGCAGCCTGAGGGGAGGCTCGGTAGAGGAAAAACTGTTTTTT
>TRBV4-3|TRBJ2-1|NA|TRBD2
CASRTGLAGGPNEQFF
TGCGCCAGCAGAACTGGACTAGCGGGGGGGCCGAATGAGCAGTTCTTC
>TRBV4-3|TRBJ2-7|NA|TRBD1
CASSQTLGTGAYEQYF
TGCGCCAGCAGCCAAACCCTCGGGACAGGGGCCTACGAGCAGTACTTC
>TRBV4-1|TRBJ1-1|NA|NA
CASSQGSWSEAFF
TGCGCCAGCAGCCAAGGATCATGGAGTGAAGCTTTCTTT
>TRBV5-3|TRBJ2-7|NA|TRBD1
CARSRWRDRGLHEQYF
TGTGCCAGAAGCCGCTGGCGGGACAGGGGTCTCCACGAGCAGTACTTC
>TRBV4-1|TRBJ2-7|NA|TRBD1
CASSQEGTGGYEQYF
TGCGCCAGCAGCCAAGAAGGGACAGGGGGGTACGAGCAGTACTTC
>TRBV19|TRBJ2-1|NA|TRBD2
CASSLGLAGGYNEHFGLFF
TGTGCCAGTAGCCTCGGACTAGCGGGGGGGTACAATGAGCATTTTGGTCTGTTCTTC
>TRBV13|TRBJ2-3|NA|NA
CASSSTVGTSTDTQYF
TGTGCCAGCAGCTCGACGGTGGGCACTAGCACAGATACGCAGTATTTT
>TRBV7-9|TRBJ1-5|NA|NA
CASSLGHTGNQPQHF
TGTGCCAGCAGCTTAGGGCACACGGGAAATCAGCCCCAGCATTTT
>TRBV13|TRBJ1-2|NA|NA
CASSLAPYGYTF
TGTGCCAGCAGCTTAGCCCCTTATGGCTACACCTTC
>TRBV12-5|TRBJ2-1|once|NA
CASGELYEQFF
TGTGCTAGTGGTGAACTCTATGAGCAGTTCTTC
>TRBV5-5|TRBJ2-3|NA|NA
CASSLGVASTDTQYF
TGTGCCAGCAGCTTGGGAGTAGCATCCACAGATACGCAGTATTTT
>TRBV5-4|TRBJ2-2|NA|TRBD1
CASNIQGAANTGELFF
TGTGCCAGCAACATTCAGGGGGCAGCGAACACCGGGGAGCTGTTTTTT
>TRBV7-6|TRBJ2-3|NA|NA
CASSYGGGADTQYF
TGTGCCAGCAGCTACGGGGGTGGGGCAGATACGCAGTATTTT
>TRBV9|TRBJ2-1|NA|TRBD2
CASSDSGGEDDEQFF
TGTGCCAGCAGCGATAGCGGGGGGGAGGATGATGAGCAGTTCTTC
>TRBV13|TRBJ2-1|NA|NA
CASSSRGLEQFF
TGTGCCAGCAGCTCCCGCGGCTTAGAGCAGTTCTTC
>TRBV13|TRBJ1-1|NA|NA
CASLSGNTEAFF
TGTGCCAGCTTGAGTGGGAACACTGAAGCTTTCTTT
>TRBV19|TRBJ2-1|once|TRBD1
CASSSPGTGTLYNEQFF
TGTGCCAGTAGTAGCCCCGGGACAGGGACTTTATACAATGAGCAGTTCTTC
>TRBV2|TRBJ1-1|NA|NA
CASSPGVRDTEAFF
TGTGCCAGCAGTCCAGGGGTTCGGGACACTGAAGCTTTCTTT
>TRBV13|TRBJ1-1|NA|TRBD1
CASSVNRGYTEAFF
TGTGCCAGCAGCGTCAACAGGGGATACACTGAAGCTTTCTTT
>TRBV18|TRBJ1-4|NA|NA
CASSPGGPNEKLFF
TGTGCCAGCTCCCCGGGGGGGCCAAATGAAAAACTGTTTTTT
>TRBV6-4|TRBJ2-3|NA|TRBD2
CASSDSTAGGSDTQYF
TGTGCCAGCAGTGACTCCACCGCGGGGGGGTCAGATACGCAGTATTTT
>TRBV4-1|TRBJ1-6|once|NA
CASSQGIRNHNSPLHF
TGCGCCAGCAGCCAAGGGATCAGGAACCATAATTCACCCCTCCACTTT
>TRBV30|TRBJ2-7|NA|NA
CAWSVFPLTGWGGYEQYF
TGTGCCTGGAGTGTTTTCCCCCTAACAGGGTGGGGTGGCTACGAGCAGTACTTC
>TRBV4-1|TRBJ2-1|NA|TRBD1
CASSHPGTGGNEQFF
TGCGCCAGCAGTCACCCCGGGACAGGGGGCAATGAGCAGTTCTTC
>TRBV27|TRBJ2-7|NA|TRBD1
CASGDRDRTYEQYF
TGTGCCAGCGGTGACCGGGACAGAACCTACGAGCAGTACTTC
>TRBV6-5|TRBJ2-2|NA|NA
CASSLVQAERTGELFF
TGTGCCAGCAGTTTGGTTCAGGCCGAACGGACCGGGGAGCTGTTTTTT
>TRBV7-2|TRBJ2-7|once|NA
CASSSYSYEQYF
TGTGCCAGCAGCTCCTACTCCTACGAGCAGTACTTC
>TRBV19|TRBJ1-5|NA|NA
CASSIPGYQPQHF
TGTGCCAGTAGTATTCCAGGTTACCAGCCCCAGCATTTT
>TRBV19|TRBJ1-1|few|TRBD1
CASTSMGQVEAFF
TGTGCCAGTACCAGCATGGGACAGGTAGAAGCTTTCTTT
>TRBV6-1|TRBJ1-2|NA|NA
CASSATGQLNYGYTF
TGTGCCAGCAGCGCCACAGGACAACTTAACTATGGCTACACCTTC
>TRBV6-1|TRBJ1-1|NA|NA
CASSDRVSTDTEAFF
TGTGCCAGCAGTGACAGGGTCTCTACCGACACTGAAGCTTTCTTT
>TRBV19|TRBJ1-2|NA|TRBD1
CASKPLDDRDYGYTF
TGTGCCAGTAAACCCCTTGACGACAGGGACTATGGCTACACCTTC
>TRBV27|TRBJ1-3|NA|NA
CASSFTENGNTIYF
TGTGCCAGCAGTTTCACAGAGAATGGAAACACCATATATTTT
>TRBV7-9|TRBJ2-5|NA|TRBD1
CASSGGTGRDLQETQYF
TGTGCCAGCAGCGGCGGGACAGGGAGAGACCTCCAAGAGACCCAGTACTTC
>TRBV27|TRBJ1-1|NA|NA
CASSPRTVPNTEAFF
TGTGCCAGCAGTCCGCGGACAGTGCCGAACACTGAAGCTTTCTTT
>TRBV30|TRBJ1-6|NA|TRBD1
CAWSGQGLNYNSPLHF
TGTGCCTGGAGTGGACAGGGGTTGAACTATAATTCACCCCTCCACTTT
>TRBV4-3|TRBJ2-7|NA|TRBD1
CASSQTTGEYEQYF
TGCGCCAGCAGCCAGACGACAGGGGAATACGAGCAGTACTTC
>TRBV11-1|TRBJ2-2|NA|NA
CASSSPITPGELFF
TGTGCCAGCAGCTCCCCGATAACACCCGGGGAGCTGTTTTTT
>TRBV4-2|TRBJ1-2|NA|TRBD1
CASSQGPGGYGYTF
TGTGCCAGCAGCCAAGGGCCAGGGGGCTATGGCTACACCTTC
>TRBV5-1|TRBJ2-6|NA|NA
CASSFGESGANVLTF
TGCGCCAGCAGCTTCGGGGAGTCTGGGGCCAACGTCCTGACTTTC
>TRBV4-1|TRBJ1-5|NA|NA
CASSLRQESNQPQHF
TGCGCCAGCAGCCTAAGGCAGGAAAGCAATCAGCCCCAGCATTTT
>TRBV7-8|TRBJ2-1|NA|TRBD1
CASSFGTGDNEQFF
TGTGCCAGCAGCTTCGGGACAGGGGACAATGAGCAGTTCTTC